This entry lists 18 T cell receptor beta chains sequenced from one sample in a study of CD4 T cells in relation to SARS-CoV-2 and coronaviruses. CD4+ T cells from unexposed donors were obtained before the COVID-19 pandemic (2011-2018). TCRdb's copy holds only in-frame clones and misses some; the assay was immunoSEQ multiplex PCR. The sample yields more than 55,000 clones, 86% seen once. The sequenced sample consisted of memory CD4+ T cells from PBMCs. The receptors come from a human donor in good health.

This clone has just a few counts. This rearrangement joins TRBV12-3 or TRBV12-4 to TRBJ2-7, with 11 bases aligning to TRBD1. CDR3 length: 13 residues. V gave up 3 bases and J gave up 6 bases; unmatched junction bases: 1. As DNA, the CDR3 is TGTGCCAGCAGTTTTGGGACAGGGGGCGAGCAGTACTTC. Translating it yields CASSFGTGGEQYF.

The V call is TRBV5-4, the J call TRBJ2-2; TRBD2 agrees at 7 bases. V lost 6 bases to trimming and J lost 5 bases; unmatched junction nucleotides: 13. Germline V lookup: CDR1 SGHNT, CDR2 YYREEE (reference sequence). This CDR3 region has 16 residues. CDR3 nucleotides: TGTGCCAGCACGTTGGGAAGCGGGACGTCGACCGGGGAGCTGTTTTTT. Amino acids: CASTLGSGTSTGELFF.

This clone was found once. Possible read error: a much larger clone is one base away. Other DNA sequences in the sample encode the same CDR3. The V call is TRBV2, the J call TRBJ1-1; D is undetermined. V was trimmed by 3 bases and J by 1 base, leaving 6 bases between them. CDR1 SNHLY and CDR2 FYNNEI come from the germline V gene. This CDR3 contains 13 residues. CDR3 protein: CASSEEENTEAFF. The DNA for the CDR3 is TGTGCCAGCAGTGAGGAGGAGAACACTGAAGCTTTCTTT. Combining the CDR3 with reference TRBV2 and TRBJ1-1 gives the whole variable domain EPEVTQTPSHQVTQMGQEVILRCVPISNHLYFYWYRQILGQKVEFLVSFYNNEISEKSEIFDDQFSVERPDGSNFTLKIRSTKLEDSAMYFCASSEEENTEAFFGQGTRLTVV.

The CDR3 protein is CASSYKGLLLREQYF. CDR3 DNA sequence: TGTGCCAGCAGTTACAAAGGACTACTTTTGAGGGAGCAGTACTTC. This sequence joins TRBV6-2 or TRBV6-3 and TRBJ2-7, with a weak D call TRBD2 (6 bases). The V gene's germline CDR1 is MNHEY and CDR2 SVGEGT. Trimming stripped 2 bases from V and 7 bases from J, with 18 bases between. The CDR3 consists of 15 residues.

The genes are TRBV30 and TRBJ2-2, with 13 nucleotides matching TRBD2. The J segment lost 3 bases and the V segment lost 4 bases, leaving 5 bases of the junction unmatched. The germline CDR1 and CDR2 sequences are GTSNPN and SVGIG (reference sequence). This CDR3 is 16 amino acids long. The CDR3: CAWKAGLAGHTGELFF. The CDR3 bases are TGTGCCTGGAAGGCGGGACTAGCGGGACACACCGGGGAGCTGTTTTTT. The full variable domain, completed using reference TRBV30 and TRBJ2-2, is SQTIHQWPATLVQPVGSPLSLECTVEGTSNPNLYWYRQAAGRGLQLLFYSVGIGQISSEVPQNLSASRPQDRQFILSSKKLLLSDSGFYLCAWKAGLAGHTGELFFGEGSRLTVL.

The chain links TRBV7-2 to TRBJ1-3; no reliable D call. CDR1 SGHTA and CDR2 FQGNSA come from the germline V gene. The CDR3 has 15 residues. Trimming took 3 bases from V and 2 from J, leaving 11 bases between them. For the CDR3, the DNA is TGTGCCAGCAGCTTGGCGGGCGGTACTGGAAACACCATATATTTT. This gives the protein CASSLAGGTGNTIYF.

The chain couples TRBV27 to TRBJ1-1; a possible D gene is TRBD1 (5 bases). The CDR3 extends over 15 amino acids. Trimming removed 6 bases from V and 4 bases from J, with 18 bases in between. The V gene's germline CDR1 is MNHEY and CDR2 SMNVEV (reference sequence). CDR3 bases: TGTGCCAGCAGGAACGGTTTTGGGGCTGTCACTGAAGCTTTCTTT. Its translation is CASRNGFGAVTEAFF.

The chain carries TRBV29-1 and TRBJ1-1, with TRBD1 as a possible D gene (6 bases). The CDR3 covers 13 residues. CDR1 and CDR2 (germline): SQVTM, ANQGSEA. V was clipped by 4 bases and J by 2 bases, with 11 bases between them. The CDR3 region is CSVAGQINTEAFF. For the CDR3, the DNA is TGCAGCGTTGCCGGACAGATAAACACTGAAGCTTTCTTT. The full variable domain, its missing parts supplied by reference TRBV29-1 and TRBJ1-1, is SAVISQKPSRDICQRGTSLTIQCQVDSQVTMMFWYRQQPGQSLTLIATANQGSEATYESGFVIDKFPISRPNLTFSTLTVSNMSPEDSSIYLCSVAGQINTEAFFGQGTRLTVV.

The V call is TRBV30, the J call TRBJ2-3; D unclear. V was trimmed by 2 bases and J by 6 bases, leaving 6 bases between them. Germline CDR1 reads GTSNPN; CDR2 reads SVGIG (reference sequence). The CDR3 consists of 11 residues. DNA of the CDR3: TGTGCCTGGAGTATCCGCGATACGCAGTATTTT. Its protein is CAWSIRDTQYF.

This clone has only one observation. The chain employs TRBV3-1 (or the pseudogene TRBV3-2) and TRBJ2-3, with a weak D call TRBD2 (5 bases). The CDR3 is made up of 13 amino acids. V lost 4 bases to trimming and J lost 4 bases, with 9 bases between them. In germline, CDR1 is LGHDT, CDR2 YNNKEL (reference sequence). The CDR3 here is CASSRFGADTQYF. As DNA, the CDR3 is TGTGCCAGCAGCCGATTCGGGGCAGATACGCAGTATTTT.

This chain links TRBV2 with TRBJ1-1; 8 nucleotides align to TRBD1. J was trimmed by 10 bases and V by 6 bases; bases with no gene match: 7. The germline gives CDR1 SNHLY, CDR2 FYNNEI. The CDR3 sequence is 12 residues long. CDR3 sequence (DNA): TGTGCCAGCAGACCCGACAGGGGAGCAGCTTTCTTT. Residues: CASRPDRGAAFF.

The J gene is TRBJ2-5, the V gene TRBV6-5, with 7 bases lining up with TRBD2. Trimming cost V 5 bases and J 5 bases; bases outside gene matches: 5. The CDR3 length is 13 residues. Germline CDR1 reads MNHEY; CDR2 reads SVGAGI. The CDR3 loop is CASSRGVGETQYF. The CDR3 DNA reads TGTGCCAGCAGTCGGGGGGTTGGGGAGACCCAGTACTTC.

The V gene is TRBV3-1 (or the pseudogene TRBV3-2), the J gene TRBJ2-6, with D possibly being TRBD1 or TRBD2 (5 bases each). The CDR3 contains 16 residues. The germline V and J ends were trimmed by 4 bases and 0 bases, with 10 bases remaining between them. Per the germline V gene, CDR1 is LGHDT and CDR2 is YNNKEL (reference sequence). In nucleotides, the CDR3 is TGTGCCAGCAGCCTGACGAGGGGCTCTGGGGCCAACGTCCTGACTTTC. Encoded protein: CASSLTRGSGANVLTF.

The V and J genes are TRBV5-1 and TRBJ2-7; D uncertain. The CDR3 is 15 amino acids. In germline, CDR1 is SGHRS, CDR2 YFSETQ. V dropped 3 bases and J dropped 5 bases, with 18 bases sitting between them. CDR3: CASSSGRSQNDEQYF. CDR3 coding DNA: TGCGCCAGCAGCTCCGGACGGAGTCAAAATGACGAGCAGTACTTC. Supplemented by reference TRBV5-1 and TRBJ2-7, the full variable domain reads KAGVTQTPRYLIKTRGQQVTLSCSPISGHRSVSWYQQTPGQGLQFLFEYFSETQRNKGNFPGRFSGRQFSNSRSEMNVSTLELGDSALYLCASSSGRSQNDEQYFGPGTRLTVT.

V and J are TRBV28 and TRBJ2-7; D might be TRBD2 (6 bases). The CDR3 is 15 residues long. Trimming took off 4 bases at V and 2 bases at J, with 15 bases between the two ends. Per the germline V gene, CDR1 is MDHEN and CDR2 is SYDVKM. CDR3 DNA sequence: TGTGCCAGCAGTTCCAGCGGTGGAGGGCCCTACGAGCAGTACTTC. As protein: CASSSSGGGPYEQYF.

V is TRBV19 and J is TRBJ1-1; D unclear. The germline gives CDR1 LNHDA, CDR2 SQIVND (reference sequence). CDR3 length equals 14 residues. V dropped 7 bases and J dropped 3 bases, with 15 bases sitting between them. The CDR3 DNA sequence: TGTGCCAGTAATCCCCGGAGGGAACACACTGAAGCTTTCTTT. Translation: CASNPRREHTEAFF.

In this sample, this clone turned up a few times. The rearrangement uses TRBV30 and TRBJ2-7; D might be TRBD1 (6 bases). V was clipped by 1 base and J by 9 bases, with 10 bases between them. Germline V gene sequence: CDR1 GTSNPN, CDR2 SVGIG (reference sequence). This CDR3 has 11 amino acids. CDR3 DNA sequence: TGTGCCTGGAGTGGTGGGACAACGCAGTACTTC. As protein: CAWSGGTTQYF. Full variable domain (outside the CDR3, taken from reference TRBV30 and TRBJ2-7): SQTIHQWPATLVQPVGSPLSLECTVEGTSNPNLYWYRQAAGRGLQLLFYSVGIGQISSEVPQNLSASRPQDRQFILSSKKLLLSDSGFYLCAWSGGTTQYFGPGTRLTVT.

The rearrangement uses TRBV28 and TRBJ2-7; 14 bases map to TRBD2. The CDR3 length is 16 residues. Germline-derived CDR1 and CDR2 are MDHEN and SYDVKM. V shed 4 bases, J shed 2 bases, and the junction held 4 bases outside the gene matches. This chain's CDR3 is CASSWTSGRITYEQYF. CDR3 DNA sequence: TGTGCCAGCAGTTGGACTAGCGGGAGGATAACCTACGAGCAGTACTTC.